This T cell receptor beta chain was captured by sequencing in a study of PD-1 blockade in classical Hodgkin lymphoma. Across the study: Patients were administered nivolumab (3 mg/kg intravenously) every 2 weeks. Study findings and constraints: The CD4+ diversity rise by C4D1 was clearest in complete responders. Repertoires differed for reasons still undefined, possibly disease activity or prior therapy. Baseline diversity resembling that of newly diagnosed patients was seen in complete responders.

The data were produced by immunoSEQ multiplex PCR, yet TCRdb's version contains in-frame clones alone and is incomplete. The sample lists tens of thousands of clones, about 90% seen once, with roughly a tenth in the top ten. Each patient's relapse followed autologous stem cell transplantation, and brentuximab vedotin exposure varied. About this clone itself: As yet, its antigen is unknown.

V was shortened by 1 base and J by 0 bases, with 11 bases between the two germline ends. CDR3 size: 16 residues. Germline V gives CDR1 SGHTA, CDR2 FQGNSA. The gene calls are TRBV7-2 and TRBJ2-3; no firm D call. Sequenced here: peripheral blood mononuclear cells (PBMCs), sampled at baseline. The origin of this receptor is a human donor with classical Hodgkin lymphoma. The chain's CDR3 is CASSLGWERSTDTQYF. The CDR3 DNA follows: TGTGCCAGCAGCTTAGGGTGGGAACGAAGCACAGATACGCAGTATTTT.